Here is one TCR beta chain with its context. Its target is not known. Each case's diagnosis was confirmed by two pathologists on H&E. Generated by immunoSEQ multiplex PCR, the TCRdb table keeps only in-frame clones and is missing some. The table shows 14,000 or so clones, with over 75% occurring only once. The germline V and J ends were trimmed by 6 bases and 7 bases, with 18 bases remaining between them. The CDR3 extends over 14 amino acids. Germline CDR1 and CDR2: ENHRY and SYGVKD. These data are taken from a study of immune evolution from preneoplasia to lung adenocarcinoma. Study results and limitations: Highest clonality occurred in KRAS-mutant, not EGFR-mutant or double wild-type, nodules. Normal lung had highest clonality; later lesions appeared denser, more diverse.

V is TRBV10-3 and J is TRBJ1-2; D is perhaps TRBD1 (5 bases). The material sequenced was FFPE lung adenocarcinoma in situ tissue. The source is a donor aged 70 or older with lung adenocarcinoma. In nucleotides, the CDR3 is TGTGCCATCAGGGGGGACGGAGGGCTCACTGGCTACACCTTC. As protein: CAIRGDGGLTGYTF.